This T cell receptor (beta chain) was sequenced during a study of blood T cell repertoires in COVID-19. Overall study context: Recovery meant two consecutive negative NP/OP PCR tests, professional clearance, or resolved symptoms. In each case, the material was cDNA or gDNA derived from T cells, B-cell-depleted T cells, or PBMCs.

Methods used by the authors: By means of reference gene primer amplification, nucleated cell counts were estimated. The method was immunoSEQ multiplex PCR; TCRdb's version includes in-frame clones alone and lacks a portion of them. That table is the source of V, J and clone size, and D and trimming were worked out from the DNA. This sample has about 210,000 clones, with about nine tenths found just once. In this sample, this clone turned up a few times. Participants, about 18 to 89 years old, spanned fewer than 25 US areas. The source is a man aged 25 to 40 in a cohort exposed to, infected with or recovered from COVID-19 (not recorded which). The sequencing input was PBMCs or T cells enriched from blood (not recorded which).

In DNA form, the CDR3 reads TGTGCCAGCAGTTCCGATCTAGCGACCTCCTACGAGCAGTACTTC. As protein: CASSSDLATSYEQYF. The V call is TRBV6-5, the J call TRBJ2-7; D perhaps matches TRBD2 (6 bases). CDR1 is MNHEY, CDR2 SVGAGI, per germline. The germline V and J ends were trimmed by 4 bases and 0 bases, with 13 bases remaining between them. The CDR3 is made up of 15 amino acids.